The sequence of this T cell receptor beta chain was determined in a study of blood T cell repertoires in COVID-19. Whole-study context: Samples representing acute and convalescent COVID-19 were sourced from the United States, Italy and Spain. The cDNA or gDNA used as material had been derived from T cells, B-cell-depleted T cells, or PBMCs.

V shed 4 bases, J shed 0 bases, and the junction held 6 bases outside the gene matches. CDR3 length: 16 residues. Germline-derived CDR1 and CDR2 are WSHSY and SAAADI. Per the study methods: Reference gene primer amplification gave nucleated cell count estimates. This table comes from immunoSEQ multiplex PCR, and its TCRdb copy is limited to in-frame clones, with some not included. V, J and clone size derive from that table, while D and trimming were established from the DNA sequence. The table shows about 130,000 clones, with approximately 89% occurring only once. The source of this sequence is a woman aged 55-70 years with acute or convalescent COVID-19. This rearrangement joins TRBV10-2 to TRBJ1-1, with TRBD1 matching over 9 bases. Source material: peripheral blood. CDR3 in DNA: TGCGCCAGCAGTGGGGACAGGGCCGGTATGAACACTGAAGCTTTCTTT. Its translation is CASSGDRAGMNTEAFF.